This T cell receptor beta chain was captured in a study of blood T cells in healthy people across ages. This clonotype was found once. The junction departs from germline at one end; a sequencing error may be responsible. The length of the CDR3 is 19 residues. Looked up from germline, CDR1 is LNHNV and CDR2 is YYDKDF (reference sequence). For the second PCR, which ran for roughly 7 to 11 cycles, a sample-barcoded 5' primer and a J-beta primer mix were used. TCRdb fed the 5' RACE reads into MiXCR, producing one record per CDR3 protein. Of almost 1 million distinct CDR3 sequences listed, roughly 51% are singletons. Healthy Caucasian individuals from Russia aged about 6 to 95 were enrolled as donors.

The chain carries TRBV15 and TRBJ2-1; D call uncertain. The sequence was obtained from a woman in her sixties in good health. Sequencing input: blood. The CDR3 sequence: CATSRDESWPYQNYNEQFF. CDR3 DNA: TGTGCCACCAGCAGAGACGAGTCCTGGCCATACCAAAACTACAACGAGCAGTTCTTC.